A selection of T cell receptor beta chains follows, all from one sample in a study of T cell changes during pregnancy in multiple sclerosis. Libraries were prepared by immunoSEQ multiplex PCR; TCRdb keeps only in-frame clonotypes and omits some of them. The sample lists 50,000 to 60,000 clones, 90% seen once, with around 2.3% in the top ten. This specimen consisted of peripheral blood, obtained in the first trimester of pregnancy. These receptors came from a female donor in good health, enrolled as a control in a pregnancy study. The CDR3 runs from the conserved cysteine through the conserved F or W. The D gene is left open where the match is weak. Clone size is stated in some rows and not others, as once, few, many or a class when expanded.

cdr3_aa	cdr3_nt	cdr3_length	clone_size	j_call	d_call	v_call
CASSTDRIQAFF	TGTGCCAGCAGTACAGACAGGATACAAGCTTTCTTT	12	NA	TRBJ1-1	NA	TRBV2
CASSSSGGNEQFF	TGTGCCAGTAGCTCTAGCGGGGGCAATGAGCAGTTCTTC	13	NA	TRBJ2-1	TRBD2	TRBV19
CASSFTGGTEAFF	TGTGCCAGCAGCTTTACAGGGGGAACTGAAGCTTTCTTT	13	NA	TRBJ1-1	TRBD1	TRBV7-3
CASSRQGGYGYTF	TGTGCCAGTAGCAGACAGGGAGGCTATGGCTACACCTTC	13	NA	TRBJ1-2	TRBD1	TRBV19
CAISDRTTSHYEQYF	TGTGCCATCAGCGACCGTACCACTAGCCACTACGAGCAGTACTTC	15	NA	TRBJ2-7	NA	TRBV10-3
CARSLYEAEAFF	TGTGCCAGAAGCTTGTATGAGGCTGAAGCTTTCTTT	12	few	TRBJ1-1	NA	TRBV5-3
CASSSELGGSYEQYF	TGTGCCAGCAGCTCCGAGCTGGGGGGCTCCTACGAGCAGTACTTC	15	NA	TRBJ2-7	NA	TRBV7-2
CASSFSQGPYEQYF	TGTGCCAGCAGTTTCTCACAGGGCCCCTACGAGCAGTACTTC	14	NA	TRBJ2-7	NA	TRBV6-5
CASTRGDTEAFF	TGTGCCAGCACCCGGGGGGACACTGAAGCTTTCTTT	12	NA	TRBJ1-1	NA	TRBV6-1
CASSGDREQYF	TGTGCCAGCAGCGGGGACAGAGAGCAGTATTTT	11	once	TRBJ2-3	TRBD1	TRBV5-6
CASSPLVGRETQYF	TGTGCCAGCAGCCCCTTGGTGGGGCGAGAGACCCAGTACTTC	14	NA	TRBJ2-5	NA	TRBV5-4
CASSSTRVAETQYF	TGTGCCAGCAGCTCTACTAGGGTCGCAGAGACCCAGTACTTC	14	NA	TRBJ2-5	NA	TRBV5-4
CASSEETGNQPQHF	TGTGCCAGCAGTGAAGAGACAGGGAACCAGCCCCAGCATTTT	14	NA	TRBJ1-5	TRBD1	TRBV6-1
CASSQRQGNTIYF	TGTGCCAGCAGTCAAAGACAGGGAAACACCATATATTTT	13	NA	TRBJ1-3	NA	TRBV2
CASSWDTSSGNTIYF	TGTGCCAGCTCGTGGGACACTAGCTCTGGAAACACCATATATTTT	15	once	TRBJ1-3	NA	TRBV18
CASSSRDSTLRGGYTF	TGTGCCAGCAGCTCCCGGGACAGCACCCTCCGGGGGGGCTACACCTTC	16	NA	TRBJ1-2	TRBD1	TRBV7-8
CASSLRRGTEAFF	TGTGCCAGCAGCTTACGGAGGGGCACTGAAGCTTTCTTT	13	few	TRBJ1-1	NA	TRBV5-6
CASSQYEGTNTGELFF	TGTGCCAGCAGCCAATACGAGGGGACTAACACCGGGGAGCTGTTTTTT	16	NA	TRBJ2-2	NA	TRBV4-2
CASSYSREPPDTQYF	TGTGCCAGCAGTTACTCACGGGAGCCCCCAGATACGCAGTATTTT	15	NA	TRBJ2-3	NA	TRBV6-5
CASSPGTERRHNYGYTF	TGTGCCAGCTCACCAGGGACAGAGAGGAGGCATAACTATGGCTACACCTTC	17	NA	TRBJ1-2	TRBD1	TRBV18
CASSSEPVSGNTIYF	TGTGCCAGCAGCTCCGAGCCCGTCTCTGGAAACACCATATATTTT	15	NA	TRBJ1-3	NA	TRBV5-6
CASSLGLAGESYEQYF	TGTGCCAGCAGCTTGGGTTTGGCGGGAGAATCCTACGAGCAGTACTTC	16	NA	TRBJ2-7	TRBD2	TRBV5-6
CASSSFDTTVTEAFF	TGTGCCAGCAGCTCCTTCGACACGACGGTCACTGAAGCTTTCTTT	15	NA	TRBJ1-1	NA	TRBV6-6
CASSSGQDTFNYGYTF	TGTGCCAGCAGCTCGGGACAGGATACTTTTAACTATGGCTACACCTTC	16	NA	TRBJ1-2	TRBD1	TRBV5-6
CATDRGRSGELFF	TGTGCCACCGACAGGGGGCGGAGCGGGGAGCTGTTTTTT	13	NA	TRBJ2-2	TRBD1	TRBV6-1
CASILGALHNEQFF	TGTGCCAGCATCCTAGGGGCGCTGCACAATGAGCAGTTCTTC	14	few	TRBJ2-1	NA	TRBV7-9
CASSVDRSGGSGNTIYF	TGTGCCAGCAGCGTAGATAGGTCGGGGGGCTCTGGAAACACCATATATTTT	17	NA	TRBJ1-3	NA	TRBV9
CASSPGQVNQPQHF	TGTGCCAGCTCCCCCGGACAAGTCAATCAGCCCCAGCATTTT	14	NA	TRBJ1-5	NA	TRBV25-1
CASSQDLDRFYGYTF	TGCGCCAGCAGCCAAGACCTGGACAGGTTCTATGGCTACACCTTC	15	NA	TRBJ1-2	TRBD1	TRBV4-1
CASSPRQAFLGEQYF	TGTGCCAGCAGTCCGAGACAGGCCTTTCTCGGCGAGCAGTACTTC	15	NA	TRBJ2-7	NA	TRBV7-9
CATTTGGSTEAFF	TGTGCCACTACGACAGGGGGTAGTACTGAAGCTTTCTTT	13	NA	TRBJ1-1	TRBD1	TRBV19
CATRASSGKYYYEQYF	TGTGCCACCAGGGCGTCTAGCGGGAAGTACTACTACGAGCAGTACTTC	16	NA	TRBJ2-7	TRBD2	TRBV10-3
CASSRNVGARGNTIYF	TGTGCCAGCAGCCGAAACGTTGGGGCGCGCGGAAACACCATATATTTT	16	NA	TRBJ1-3	NA	TRBV14
CASSLGQLDGYTF	TGTGCCAGCAGCTTGGGACAGTTGGATGGCTACACCTTC	13	few	TRBJ1-2	TRBD1	TRBV7-8
CASSRTYADDGYTF	TGTGCCAGCAGTCGGACATATGCTGACGATGGCTACACCTTC	14	NA	TRBJ1-2	NA	TRBV27
CASSPSGGGYNEQFF	TGTGCCAGCTCACCCTCCGGGGGGGGGTACAATGAGCAGTTCTTC	15	NA	TRBJ2-1	TRBD2	TRBV18
CASSKVPDRGLRYTF	TGTGCCAGCAGCAAAGTCCCGGACAGGGGGCTACGCTACACCTTC	15	NA	TRBJ1-2	NA	TRBV21-1
CASSPFGTGGNTIYF	TGTGCTAGCAGCCCTTTCGGGACAGGCGGAAACACCATATATTTT	15	NA	TRBJ1-3	TRBD1	TRBV7-7
CASGQGLTEAFF	TGTGCCAGCGGGCAGGGGCTCACTGAAGCTTTCTTT	12	NA	TRBJ1-1	NA	TRBV6-5
CASSPQFTGELFF	TGTGCCAGTAGTCCGCAGTTCACCGGGGAGCTGTTTTTT	13	NA	TRBJ2-2	NA	TRBV19
CASSPQKNIQYF	TGTGCCAGCTCACCCCAGAAAAACATTCAGTACTTC	12	NA	TRBJ2-4	NA	TRBV18
CASTPGTGPEIGAFF	TGTGCCAGCACTCCCGGGACAGGGCCAGAAATAGGAGCTTTCTTT	15	once	TRBJ1-1	TRBD1	TRBV28
CASITARAGGPDEQFF	TGTGCCAGCATCACGGCTAGAGCGGGGGGGCCCGATGAGCAGTTCTTC	16	NA	TRBJ2-1	TRBD2	TRBV7-9
CASSSNLNYEQYF	TGTGCCAGCAGTTCAAACCTAAATTACGAGCAGTACTTC	13	NA	TRBJ2-7	NA	TRBV6-5
CASSLSLGQGGQPQHF	TGTGCCAGCAGTTTATCCCTAGGCCAGGGAGGTCAGCCCCAGCATTTT	16	NA	TRBJ1-5	NA	TRBV28
CASSRGQGVARNEKLFF	TGTGCCAGTAGCCGGGGACAGGGCGTAGCCCGAAATGAAAAACTGTTTTTT	17	NA	TRBJ1-4	TRBD1	TRBV19